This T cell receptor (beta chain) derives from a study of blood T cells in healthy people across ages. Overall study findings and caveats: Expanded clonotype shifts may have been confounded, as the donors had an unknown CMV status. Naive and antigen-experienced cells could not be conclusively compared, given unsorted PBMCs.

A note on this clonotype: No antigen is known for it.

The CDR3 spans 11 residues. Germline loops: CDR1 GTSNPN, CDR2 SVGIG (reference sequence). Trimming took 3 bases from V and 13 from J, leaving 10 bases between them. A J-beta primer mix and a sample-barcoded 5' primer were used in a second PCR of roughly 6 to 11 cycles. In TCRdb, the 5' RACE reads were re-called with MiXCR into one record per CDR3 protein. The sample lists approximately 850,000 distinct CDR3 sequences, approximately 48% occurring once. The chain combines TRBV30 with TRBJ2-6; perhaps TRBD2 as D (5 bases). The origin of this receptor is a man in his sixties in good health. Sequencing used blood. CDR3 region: CAWRATGVLTF. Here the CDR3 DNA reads TGTGCCTGGAGGGCCACGGGGGTCCTGACTTTC.